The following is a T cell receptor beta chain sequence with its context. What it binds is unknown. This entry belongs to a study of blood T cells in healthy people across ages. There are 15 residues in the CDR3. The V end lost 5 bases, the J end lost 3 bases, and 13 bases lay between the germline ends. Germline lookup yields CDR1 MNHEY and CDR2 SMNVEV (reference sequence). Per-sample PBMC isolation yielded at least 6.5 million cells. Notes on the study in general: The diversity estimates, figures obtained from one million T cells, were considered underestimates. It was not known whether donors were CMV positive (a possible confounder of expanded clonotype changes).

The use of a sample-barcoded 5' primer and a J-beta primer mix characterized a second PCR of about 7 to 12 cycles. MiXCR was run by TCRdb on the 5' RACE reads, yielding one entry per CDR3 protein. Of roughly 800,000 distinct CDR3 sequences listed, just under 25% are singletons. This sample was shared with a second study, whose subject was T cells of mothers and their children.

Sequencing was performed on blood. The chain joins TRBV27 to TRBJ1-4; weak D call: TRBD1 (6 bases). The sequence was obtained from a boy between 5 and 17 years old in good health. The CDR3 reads CASSPGVPSNEKLFF. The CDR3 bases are TGTGCCAGCAGTCCAGGGGTGCCGTCTAATGAAAAACTGTTTTTT.